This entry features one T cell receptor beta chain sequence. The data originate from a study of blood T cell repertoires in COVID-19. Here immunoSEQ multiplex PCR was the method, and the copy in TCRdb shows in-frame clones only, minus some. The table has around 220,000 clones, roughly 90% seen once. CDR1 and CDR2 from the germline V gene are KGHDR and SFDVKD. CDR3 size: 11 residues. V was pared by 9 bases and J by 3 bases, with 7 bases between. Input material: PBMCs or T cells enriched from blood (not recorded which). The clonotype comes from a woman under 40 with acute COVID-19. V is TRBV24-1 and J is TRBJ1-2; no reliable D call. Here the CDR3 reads CATLEDYGYTF. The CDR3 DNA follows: TGTGCCACCCTGGAGGACTATGGCTACACCTTC.